The 3 T cell receptor beta chains below come from one sample, sequenced in a study of shared clonotypes between healthy human individuals. Data came from immunoSEQ multiplex PCR; TCRdb stores just in-frame clones and leaves some out. In the table there are more than 850,000 clones, 75% to 85% of which are singletons. Sequencing input: memory CD4+ T cells from PBMCs. Sample subset: CD45RA-negative fraction. Receptors were obtained from a man younger than 30 in good health. Some clones in this sample may be carry-over from other donors' samples.

The rearrangement links TRBV4-2 to TRBJ2-3, with D unresolved. Germline CDR1 is LGHNA and CDR2 is YNFKEQ. The V end lost 4 bases, the J end lost 1 base, and 9 bases lay between the germline ends. The CDR3 is 14 residues long. The CDR3 bases are TGTGCCAGCAGCCCGGCGTCTGGCACAGATACGCAGTATTTT. Translation gives CASSPASGTDTQYF.

The chain uses TRBV28 and TRBJ1-4, with 8 positions matching TRBD1. The J segment lost 7 bases and the V segment lost 8 bases, leaving 9 bases of the junction unmatched. The CDR3 is 14 residues long. Germline V gene lookup returns CDR1 MDHEN and CDR2 SYDVKM. CDR3: CASWPGTGGEKLFF. The CDR3 bases are TGTGCCAGCTGGCCGGGGACAGGAGGTGAAAAACTGTTTTTT.

CDR3 sequence reads: CASSRRTPSGEQFF. The CDR3 region has the DNA TGTGCCAGCAGCCGACGGACCCCATCGGGCGAGCAGTTCTTC. This chain connects TRBV7-2 to TRBJ2-1; no clear D gene. V lost 5 bases and J lost 10, with 18 bases in between. Germline CDR1 is SGHTA and CDR2 is FQGNSA. The CDR3 sequence is 14 residues long.